The 8 T cell receptor beta chains presented below share a single source sample, sequenced in a study of Ad26.COV2.S vaccination and SARS-CoV-2 variants. Some clones are missing from TCRdb's copy, which holds only in-frame ones; the method was immunoSEQ multiplex PCR. The table has around 250,000 clones, roughly 87% seen once. Treatment defined: 19 received Ad26.COV2.S at low or high dose, single or two shots; roughly five received placebo; per-sample allocation not given. At day 63 after the first vaccine or placebo injection, samples were drawn. The sequences come from peripheral blood, collected in a trial of Ad26.COV2.S vaccine versus placebo. The receptors were sampled from a person aged 18-60 years who received the Ad26.COV2.S COVID-19 vaccine or a placebo.

The CDR3 nucleotides read TGTGCCAGCAGCGCAGGGACAGGGGTGTCTGAAAAACTGTTTTTT. This codes for CASSAGTGVSEKLFF. V is TRBV13 and J is TRBJ1-4; TRBD1 matches at 10 bases. Trimming at V came to 5 bases and at J to 7 bases, leaving 7 bases not matched to a gene. The germline gives CDR1 PRHDT, CDR2 FYEKMQ (reference sequence). CDR3 length equals 15 residues.

The V and J genes are TRBV2 and TRBJ2-6; D is unresolved. Per germline, CDR1 SNHLY and CDR2 FYNNEI. V lost 4 bases and J 5 bases, leaving 12 bases between the germline ends. The CDR3 sequence is 15 residues long. The CDR3 sequence is CASSVIGIWANVLTF. The DNA for the CDR3 is TGTGCCAGCAGTGTAATTGGGATCTGGGCCAACGTCCTGACTTTC.

The J gene is TRBJ1-3, the V gene TRBV6-6; 9 bases fit TRBD1. Per the germline V gene, CDR1 is MNHNY and CDR2 is SVGAGI (reference sequence). The CDR3 extends over 16 amino acids. V dropped 0 bases and J dropped 2; count of bases not matched to a gene: 2. The CDR3 DNA reads TGTGCCAGCAGTTACTCGAACAGGGGGCCTGGAAACACCATATATTTT. This gives the protein CASSYSNRGPGNTIYF.

The chain combines TRBV11-2 with TRBJ2-7; 9 nucleotides agree with TRBD2. The CDR3 contains 14 residues. V lost 1 base and J lost 7; bases outside the gene matches: 5. Germline V CDR1 and CDR2: SGHAT, FQNNGV. The CDR3 here is CASSLVAGGGEQYV. DNA for the CDR3: TGTGCCAGCAGCTTAGTCGCGGGAGGGGGTGAGCAGTACGTC.

The sample holds one count of this clone. The chain combines TRBV11-1 with TRBJ2-7; D is uncertain. The V gene lost 3 bases and the J gene lost 1 base, with 7 bases spanning the gap. Germline lookup yields CDR1 SGHAT and CDR2 FQDESV (reference sequence). The CDR3 runs to 13 residues. In DNA form, the CDR3 reads TGTGCCAGCAGCTTTTACGGATCCTACGAGCAGTACTTC. It encodes CASSFYGSYEQYF.

The chain recombines TRBV4-2 with TRBJ1-2; 8 positions agree with TRBD1. CDR3 length: 15 residues. V lost 3 bases and J lost 4; bases outside the gene matches: 7. CDR1 LGHNA and CDR2 YNFKEQ come from the germline V gene. The CDR3 is CASSHGQGIRYGYTF. The DNA for the CDR3 is TGTGCCAGCAGCCACGGACAGGGCATACGCTATGGCTACACCTTC.

DNA of the CDR3: TGCGCCAGCAGTCAATCGGAGGGGGCCCCAGATACGCAGTATTTT. This translates into CASSQSEGAPDTQYF. V usage is TRBV23-1 and J usage is TRBJ2-3; possibly TRBD1 for D (7 bases). TRBV23-1 is an ORF for which the function is uncertain. The length of the CDR3 is 15 residues. V lost 0 bases to trimming and J lost 4 bases, with 11 bases between them.

This CDR3 is CASSGYLSGANVLTF. Written as DNA, the CDR3 is TGTGCCAGCAGCGGTTATCTCTCTGGGGCCAACGTCCTGACTTTC. The V gene is TRBV9, the J gene TRBJ2-6; D is unresolved. CDR1 SGDLS and CDR2 YYNGEE come from the germline V gene. V gave up 3 bases and J gave up 0 bases, with 7 bases separating them. The CDR3 contains 15 residues.